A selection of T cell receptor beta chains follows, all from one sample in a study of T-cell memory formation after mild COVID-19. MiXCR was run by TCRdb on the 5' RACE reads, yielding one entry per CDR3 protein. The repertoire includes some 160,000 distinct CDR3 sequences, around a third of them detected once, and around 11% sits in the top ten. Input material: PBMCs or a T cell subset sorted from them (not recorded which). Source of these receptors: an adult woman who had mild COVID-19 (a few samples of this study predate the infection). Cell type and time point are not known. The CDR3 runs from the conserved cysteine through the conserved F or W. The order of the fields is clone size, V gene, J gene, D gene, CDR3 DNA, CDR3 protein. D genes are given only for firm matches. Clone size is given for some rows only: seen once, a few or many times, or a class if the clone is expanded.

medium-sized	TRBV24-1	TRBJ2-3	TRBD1	TGTGCCACCAGTGGTCACCTCTCACGGAACCCGGGACAGGCCCGGAGGACGAACACAGATACGCAGTATTTT	CATSGHLSRNPGQARRTNTDTQYF
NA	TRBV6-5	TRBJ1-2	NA	TGTGCCATCTTCAAGGTGGGGATTAACTATGGCTACACCTTC	CAIFKVGINYGYTF
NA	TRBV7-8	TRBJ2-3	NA	TGTGCCAGCAGCCCCGGGACTTCGCCTTCTAGCACAGATACGCAGTATTTT	CASSPGTSPSSTDTQYF
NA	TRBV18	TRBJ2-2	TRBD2	TGTGCCAGCTCACCGATAGCGGGAGACACCGGGGAGCTGTTTTTT	CASSPIAGDTGELFF
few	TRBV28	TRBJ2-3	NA	TGTGCCAGCAGTCCATCTCGGGGAGCGGGCACAGATACGCAGTATTTT	CASSPSRGAGTDTQYF
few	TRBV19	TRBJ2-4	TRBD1	TGTGCCAGTAGTAACAGGGGGCGCAGGGACATTCAGTACTTC	CASSNRGRRDIQYF
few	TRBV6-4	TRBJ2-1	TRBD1	TGTGCCAGCACGGGACAGAGCTCCTACAATGAGCAGTTCTTC	CASTGQSSYNEQFF
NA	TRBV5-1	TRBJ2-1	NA	TGCGCCAGCAGCTTGGTACCGGTTGGGTACAATGAGCAGTTCTTC	CASSLVPVGYNEQFF
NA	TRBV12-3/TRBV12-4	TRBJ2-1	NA	TGTGCCAGCAGTTTATGGGGAAGGGCCTACAATGAGCAGTTCTTC	CASSLWGRAYNEQFF
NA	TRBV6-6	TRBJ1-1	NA	TGTGCCAGCAGTTCCAATCGGGCAGGCTCCTGGGCTGAAGCTTTCTTT	CASSSNRAGSWAEAFF